Presented here are 21 T cell receptor beta chains from one specimen sequenced in a study of blood T cell repertoires in COVID-19. The data were produced by immunoSEQ multiplex PCR, yet TCRdb's version contains in-frame clones alone and is incomplete. The sample lists 200,000 to 250,000 clones, around 85% occurring once. The sequenced material came from peripheral blood. These receptors originate from a woman aged 60-75 years with active or convalescent COVID-19.

This chain connects TRBV18 to TRBJ2-3, with 8 bases matching TRBD2. Germline loops: CDR1 KGHSH, CDR2 LQKENI. This CDR3 is built from 14 residues. V lost 6 bases, J lost 5 bases, and 7 bases stayed unmatched. The CDR3 reads CASSGGLAIDTQYF. Here the CDR3 DNA reads TGTGCCAGCTCTGGTGGACTAGCTATAGATACGCAGTATTTT.

The CDR3 DNA sequence: TGTGCCAGCAGCGTAGGGCTAGCGGGAGGGTACAATGAGCAGTTCTTC. This encodes CASSVGLAGGYNEQFF. The gene calls are TRBV9 and TRBJ2-1, with 12 bases matching TRBD2. The CDR3 loop spans 16 amino acids. The junction had 2 bases not matched to a gene; V was cut back by 0 bases and J by 4 bases. CDR1 and CDR2 (germline): SGDLS, YYNGEE.

V gene TRBV11-2 combines with J gene TRBJ2-1; no firm D call. This CDR3 has 14 amino acids. Trimming stripped 1 base from V and 0 bases from J, with 4 bases between. Germline lookup yields CDR1 SGHAT and CDR2 FQNNGV. The DNA for the CDR3 is TGTGCCAGCAGCTTAGGGAGCTCCTACAATGAGCAGTTCTTC. Translation: CASSLGSSYNEQFF.

V and J are TRBV27 and TRBJ2-7; TRBD1 aligns across 7 bases. CDR3 length: 14 residues. Germline loops: CDR1 MNHEY, CDR2 SMNVEV (reference sequence). Trimming cost V 5 bases and J 7 bases; bases outside gene matches: 11. CDR3 region: CASSKTGVFGEQYF. In DNA, the CDR3 is TGTGCCAGCAGTAAAACAGGGGTTTTCGGTGAGCAGTACTTC.

Details on this clone: The junction shows a germline mismatch at one end, possibly a read error. V and J are TRBV5-1 and TRBJ2-3; 8 positions match TRBD2. The CDR3 runs 17 residues. The germline V gene has CDR1 SGHRS and CDR2 YFSETQ. The CDR3 spells CASSLAQLADGTDTQYF. DNA for the CDR3: TGCGCCAGCAGCCTGGCCCAACTAGCGGACGGCACGGATACGCAGTATTTT.

The V and J genes are TRBV2 and TRBJ2-3; unclear D gene. The CDR3 is 12 residues long. Germline V gives CDR1 SNHLY, CDR2 FYNNEI. The V end lost 8 bases, the J end lost 4 bases, and 10 bases lay between the germline ends. The CDR3 DNA reads TGTGCCAGCGGAGTGAACCCAGATACGCAGTATTTT. Translated, it gives CASGVNPDTQYF.

There are many counts of this clone. V and J are TRBV29-1 and TRBJ1-2; D ambiguous. CDR1 SQVTM and CDR2 ANQGSEA come from the germline V gene. This CDR3 has 11 residues. V lost 3 bases, J lost 9 bases, and 11 bases lay in between. CDR3: CSVEQAESYTF. The DNA of the CDR3 is TGCAGCGTTGAGCAGGCCGAAAGCTACACCTTC.

The CDR3 reads CSVAGTGGQETQYF. CDR3 in DNA: TGCAGCGTGGCCGGGACAGGGGGGCAAGAGACCCAGTACTTC. The rearrangement joins TRBV29-1 to TRBJ2-5; 11 bases match TRBD1. Unmatched junction bases numbered 5, after V lost 6 bases and J lost 2 bases. The length of the CDR3 is 14 residues. Germline CDR1 SQVTM, CDR2 ANQGSEA.

The V gene is TRBV4-1, the J gene TRBJ2-1; a possible D gene is TRBD2 (7 bases). The CDR3 is 17 residues long. Trimming stripped 0 bases from V and 1 base from J, with 13 bases between. Germline CDR1 is MGHRA and CDR2 is YSYEKL. The CDR3 protein is CASSQDLRGQSYNEQFF. As DNA, the CDR3 is TGCGCCAGCAGCCAAGATCTGCGGGGGCAATCCTACAATGAGCAGTTCTTC.

This sequence joins TRBV9 and TRBJ2-7; tentatively, D is TRBD2 (6 bases). The CDR3 is 15 amino acids. The V and J ends lost 0 bases and 6 bases respectively, with 16 bases between them. Germline V gene lookup returns CDR1 SGDLS and CDR2 YYNGEE. The CDR3 is CASSVGGTSPREQYF. CDR3 in DNA: TGTGCCAGCAGCGTAGGGGGGACTTCCCCTCGCGAGCAGTACTTC.

This chain uses TRBV5-1 with TRBJ2-5; 10 bases are shared with TRBD1. CDR1 is SGHRS, CDR2 YFSETQ, per germline. The CDR3 runs 15 residues. After removal of 2 bases from V and 4 bases from J, the junction contained 5 bases not matched to a gene. CDR3 bases: TGCGCCAGCAGCTTAGATGACAGGGGGCGAGAGACCCAGTACTTC. This gives the protein CASSLDDRGRETQYF.

This clone has just a few counts. For the CDR3, the DNA is TGTGCCAGCAGTTTAGCCTTCGGGCCTCGCGGAGGTGAGCAGTTCTTC. Its translation: CASSLAFGPRGGEQFF. The gene calls are TRBV28 and TRBJ2-1; possible D gene TRBD2, 5 bases. The CDR3 extends over 16 amino acids. The germline V gene has CDR1 MDHEN and CDR2 SYDVKM. Trimming took off 2 bases at V and 9 bases at J, with 20 bases between the two ends.

J is TRBJ2-3 and V is TRBV10-2, with 15 nucleotides matching TRBD2. CDR1 is WSHSY and CDR2 is SAAADI in the germline V gene. Trimming took 6 bases from V and 5 from J; bases not matched to a gene: 3. This CDR3 has 15 residues. The CDR3 sequence: CASRWTSGGVDTQYF. In DNA form, the CDR3 reads TGCGCCAGCAGGTGGACTAGCGGGGGGGTAGATACGCAGTATTTT.

This sequence joins TRBV5-5 and TRBJ1-2, with unresolved D. V was pared by 4 bases and J by 2 bases, with 6 bases between. Germline loops: CDR1 SGHKS, CDR2 YYEKEE (reference sequence). The CDR3 runs 12 residues. The CDR3 DNA sequence: TGTGCCAGCAGCGCGAACAACTATGGCTACACCTTC. Translating gives CASSANNYGYTF.

This clone was counted a single time. The gene calls are TRBV2 and TRBJ2-2, with D perhaps TRBD2 (5 bases). The CDR3 consists of 14 residues. V lost 6 bases, J lost 4 bases, and 12 bases lay in between. Germline CDR1 reads SNHLY; CDR2 reads FYNNEI. CDR3 amino acids: CASSRDPSTGELFF. CDR3 sequence (DNA): TGTGCCAGCAGCCGGGATCCCTCCACCGGGGAGCTGTTTTTT.

The CDR3 DNA is TGTGCCAGCAGGGAACCGGGACAGGGGGTTACCGGGGAGCTGTTTTTT. It specifies CASREPGQGVTGELFF. The V call is TRBV7-3, the J call TRBJ2-2, with 11 bases fitting TRBD1. Losses at the gene ends were 6 bases for V and 5 bases for J; bases not matched to a gene: 8. Looked up from germline, CDR1 is SGHTA and CDR2 is FQGTGA. There are 16 residues in the CDR3.

This clone was seen only a few times. This chain links TRBV11-2 with TRBJ1-3; D is perhaps TRBD1 (5 bases). Trimming removed 6 bases at V and 9 bases at J, with 9 bases between. Germline V lookup: CDR1 SGHAT, CDR2 FQNNGV. The CDR3 extends over 11 amino acids. The CDR3 loop is CASSQGSTIYF. The CDR3 nucleotides are TGTGCCAGCAGTCAGGGATCCACCATATATTTT.

V is TRBV6-5 and J is TRBJ1-5, with 7 bases that match TRBD1. Germline loops: CDR1 MNHEY, CDR2 SVGAGI. Trimming cost V 5 bases and J 10 bases; bases outside gene matches: 8. The CDR3 covers 13 residues. CDR3 sequence reads: CASSRDRDFPQHF. The DNA for the CDR3 is TGTGCCAGCAGTAGGGACAGAGATTTCCCCCAGCATTTT.

This clone was seen a single time. The genes are TRBV18 and TRBJ2-1; 13 positions agree with TRBD2. The CDR3 loop spans 18 amino acids. Germline CDR1 is KGHSH and CDR2 is LQKENI. With 6 bases clipped from V and 5 bases from J, the junction kept 13 bases outside the gene matches. The CDR3 sequence is CASSPWGTGTSGNNEQFF. The CDR3, as DNA: TGTGCCAGCTCCCCGTGGGGAACCGGGACTAGCGGGAACAATGAGCAGTTCTTC.

The chain is built from TRBV2 and TRBJ1-5, with D possibly TRBD1 on 6 matching bases. The germline V gene encodes CDR1 SNHLY and CDR2 FYNNEI. Trimming took 6 bases from V and 5 from J, leaving 23 bases between them. This CDR3 has 17 residues. The CDR3 DNA sequence: TGTGCCAGCAGGGCGGCACCTACGGCCGAGGGGGATCAGCCCCAGCATTTT. It codes for CASRAAPTAEGDQPQHF.

The CDR3 region has the DNA TGTGCCATCAGTAGACAGGGTTCGACAGATACGCAGTATTTT. This sequence encodes CAISRQGSTDTQYF. The chain employs TRBV10-3 and TRBJ2-3; TRBD1 aligns across 7 bases. The CDR3 consists of 14 residues. The V gene end was trimmed by 5 bases and the J gene end by 3 bases; junction bases not matched to a gene: 5. Germline V lookup: CDR1 ENHRY, CDR2 SYGVKD.